This T cell receptor beta chain was sequenced in a study of T cell responses to AZD1222 COVID-19 vaccine. The repertoire was sequenced with immunoSEQ multiplex PCR; TCRdb's copy has only in-frame clones and lacks some. Altogether approximately 50,000 clones are present, around 85% being singletons, with the ten largest covering roughly 19%. Notes on the study in general: The repertoires were collected only after the peak T cell response. Dominant CD4 TCR responses targeted spike regions 160-218 and 743-854. Baseline seropositivity occurred in only a handful of AZD1222 recipients. Spike-specific TCR breadth rose after two AZD1222 doses, and depth rose as well.

As to this clone: Its target is unknown.

The CDR3 is made up of 17 amino acids. With 6 bases removed from V and 6 bases from J, the gap between germline ends came to 21 bases. Germline V gene sequence: CDR1 LNHNV, CDR2 YYDKDF (reference sequence). The sequences come from peripheral blood, collected on day 0 of MenACWY control vaccination. V is TRBV15 and J is TRBJ1-6, with D tentatively TRBD1 (5 bases). This TCR was sampled from an adult in good health. CDR3 in amino acids: CATSYRGVRASNSPLHF. The CDR3 nucleotides are TGTGCCACCAGTTATAGGGGAGTGAGGGCCTCTAATTCACCCCTCCACTTT.